This entry lists 9 T cell receptor beta chains sequenced from one sample in a study of Graves' ophthalmopathy and Graves' hyperthyroidism. RNA served as the template for amplifying TCR beta CDR3 regions. Scientists carried out first-round RT-PCR using HTBI primers and then a second-round multiplex PCR. TCRdb itself ran the multiplex PCR reads through MiXCR, one entry per CDR3 protein. The table has 450,000 to 600,000 distinct CDR3 sequences, roughly 39% seen once. The specimen sequenced was peripheral blood or thyroid tissue (not recorded which). The receptors derive from an adult man with Graves' hyperthyroidism.

This rearrangement joins TRBV7-9 to TRBJ2-2; D remains unclear. Germline V gene data show CDR1 as SEHNR and CDR2 as FQNEAQ (reference sequence). The ends were cut back, 2 bases at V and 3 bases at J, with 7 bases in the middle. The CDR3 loop spans 14 amino acids. CDR3 sequence (DNA): TGTGCCAGCAGCTTAAAAGGAGACACCGGGGAGCTGTTTTTT. Translated, it gives CASSLKGDTGELFF.

At least ten counts were recorded for this clonotype. The chain links TRBV5-1 to TRBJ1-1; tentatively, D is TRBD1 (6 bases). In germline, CDR1 is SGHRS, CDR2 YFSETQ. The CDR3 is 16 amino acids. Trimming removed 4 bases at V and 5 bases at J, with 21 bases between. The CDR3 sequence is CASSKNIQGTLTEAFF. The CDR3 coding sequence is TGCGCCAGCAGCAAAAATATACAGGGTACCTTGACTGAAGCTTTCTTT.

There are a few counts of this clonotype. V gene TRBV19 combines with J gene TRBJ2-5; D possibly uses TRBD1 or TRBD2 (5 bases each). CDR3 length equals 13 residues. The germline gives CDR1 LNHDA, CDR2 SQIVND (reference sequence). V was shortened by 3 bases and J by 2 bases, with 7 bases between the two germline ends. The CDR3, as DNA: TGTGCCAGTAGTATTGGGGGTCAAGAGACCCAGTACTTC. Protein sequence: CASSIGGQETQYF.

Many counts were recorded for this clonotype. One end of the junction varies from germline; a read error may be responsible. The chain employs TRBV29-1 and TRBJ1-1; TRBD1 agrees at 7 bases. Germline CDR1 SQVTM, CDR2 ANQGSEA. This CDR3 comprises 8 residues. The CDR3 protein is CSTEGAGF. The CDR3 DNA reads TGCAGCACCGAGGGGGCGGGCTTT.

As for this clonotype: The conserved closing phenylalanine or tryptophan is absent in this CDR3, likely reflecting a read error. The chain joins TRBV19 to TRBJ1-1, with TRBD1 identical over 7 bases. The CDR3 consists of 15 residues. CDR1 and CDR2 from the germline V gene are LNHDA and SQIVND (reference sequence). After removal of 6 bases from V and 1 base from J, the junction contained 8 bases not matched to a gene. The CDR3 nucleotides are TGTGCCAGTAGCACCCGACAGGGTGGGAACACTGAAGCTTTCCTT. It encodes CASSTRQGGNTEAFL.

As concerns this clonotype: Germline is not matched at one junction end, which may reflect a read error. The chain is built from TRBV7-7 and TRBJ2-2; 7 bases are a match to TRBD2. CDR1 is SSHAT and CDR2 is FNYEAQ in the germline V gene (reference sequence). The CDR3 consists of 16 residues. The CDR3 loop is CASSLEGGRVGGELFF. Written as DNA, the CDR3 is TGTGCTAGCAGCTTAGAAGGCGGGAGAGTTGGCGGGGAGCTGTTTTTT.

The chain couples TRBV7-4 to TRBJ1-4, with a tentative D call TRBD1 (5 bases). The CDR3 extends over 16 amino acids. Germline V CDR1 and CDR2: SGHVT, SQSDAQ. The V end lost 3 bases, the J end lost 0 bases, and 11 bases lay between the germline ends. The DNA of the CDR3 is TGTGCCAGCAGCTTTGAGGGGCTTGCAACTAATGAAAAACTGTTTTTT. Residues: CASSFEGLATNEKLFF.

The V gene is TRBV29-1, the J gene TRBJ2-3; D is possibly TRBD1 (7 bases). The CDR3 runs 15 residues. In germline, CDR1 is SQVTM, CDR2 ANQGSEA. Trimming cost V 4 bases and J 0 bases, with 14 bases left between them. The chain's CDR3 is CSVVGGGRSTDTQYF. In nucleotides, the CDR3 is TGCAGCGTTGTAGGAGGGGGCCGCAGCACAGATACGCAGTATTTT.

As to this clonotype: This may arise from a read error, as a much more abundant clone is one base away. The J gene is TRBJ2-7, the V gene TRBV7-9; 9 bases map to TRBD1. The CDR3 runs to 14 residues. Germline V gene lookup returns CDR1 SEHNR and CDR2 FQNEAQ (reference sequence). Written as DNA, the CDR3 is TGTACCAGCAGTTACTCGGGACAGGGCTACGAGCAGTACTTC. Translation: CTSSYSGQGYEQYF.